The text below deals with one T cell receptor beta chain. Its antigen is currently unknown. Some clones are missing from TCRdb's copy, which holds only in-frame ones; the method was immunoSEQ multiplex PCR. The repertoire holds over 40,000 clones, 82% seen once, with less than 0.6% in the top ten. The sample originates from a study of memory CD4+ T cells and cytomegalovirus serostatus. Study at large: Healthy Belgian adult donors included several CMV-positive and about two dozen CMV-negative people.

The sort gate was single viable CD3+CD4+CD8-CD45RO+ cells for memory CD4+ T cells. The germline V gene encodes CDR1 SGHVS and CDR2 FNYEAQ. The V end lost 5 bases, the J end lost 5 bases, and 20 bases lay between the germline ends. CDR3 length equals 16 residues. Study-wide findings and caveats: Suggested: most of the CMV-linked TCR signature lies in CD4+ memory cells.

This sequence originates from an adult in good health and CMV-seronegative. This sequence joins TRBV7-6 and TRBJ2-3, with TRBD1 as a possible D gene (5 bases). The sample comprised memory CD4+ T cells from blood. The CDR3 loop is CASSPVQTAGLDTQYF. The CDR3 DNA reads as TGTGCCAGCAGCCCAGTTCAGACTGCAGGGCTAGATACGCAGTATTTT.